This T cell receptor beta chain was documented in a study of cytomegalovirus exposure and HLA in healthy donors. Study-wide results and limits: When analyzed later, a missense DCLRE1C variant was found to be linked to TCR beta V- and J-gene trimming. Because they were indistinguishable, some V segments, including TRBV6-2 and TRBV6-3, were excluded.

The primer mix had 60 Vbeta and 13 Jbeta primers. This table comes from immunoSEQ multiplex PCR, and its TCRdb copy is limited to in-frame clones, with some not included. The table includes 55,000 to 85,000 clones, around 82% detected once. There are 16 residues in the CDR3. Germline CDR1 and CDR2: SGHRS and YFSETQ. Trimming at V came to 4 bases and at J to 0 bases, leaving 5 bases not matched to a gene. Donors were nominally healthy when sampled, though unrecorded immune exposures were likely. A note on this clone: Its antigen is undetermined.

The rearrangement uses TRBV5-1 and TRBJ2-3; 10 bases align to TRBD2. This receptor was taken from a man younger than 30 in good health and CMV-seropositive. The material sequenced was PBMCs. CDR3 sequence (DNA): TGCGCCAGCAGCCTAGGGACTAGCGAGAGCACAGATACGCAGTATTTT. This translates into CASSLGTSESTDTQYF.